Below, 13 T cell receptor beta chains from the same sample are listed, as sequenced in a study of glioma-infiltrating T cells after dendritic cell vaccination. TCRdb's copy holds only in-frame clones and misses some; the assay was immunoSEQ multiplex PCR. The sample holds approximately 48,000 clones, 65% to 90% seen once. The specimen was blood, collected before dendritic cell vaccination. These receptor sequences come from a human donor with glioblastoma.

The rearrangement uses TRBV25-1 and TRBJ2-2, with D tentatively TRBD1 (6 bases). V lost 0 bases and J 10 bases, leaving 18 bases between the germline ends. From germline, CDR1 is MGHDK and CDR2 SYGVNS. This CDR3 spans 16 amino acids. Here the CDR3 reads CASSEYSGRGFEELFF. The CDR3 region has the DNA TGTGCCAGCAGTGAATATTCGGGCAGGGGTTTCGAGGAGCTGTTTTTT.

The rearrangement uses TRBV4-1 and TRBJ2-7; TRBD1 matches 8 bases. The germline V gene has CDR1 MGHRA and CDR2 YSYEKL. CDR3 size: 14 residues. Trimming cost V 4 bases and J 7 bases; bases outside gene matches: 9. This chain's CDR3 is CASSPPGQDLEQYF. Written as DNA, the CDR3 is TGCGCCAGCAGCCCCCCGGGACAGGATTTGGAGCAGTACTTC.

This clone was observed a handful of times. At the DNA level, this CDR3 is encoded by other sequences in the same sample as well. The chain has TRBV5-1 and TRBJ1-2; 7 positions match TRBD1. Germline CDR1 is SGHRS and CDR2 is YFSETQ. The CDR3 covers 13 residues. With V trimmed by 4 bases and J by 2 bases, 2 bases remained unmatched. CDR3 DNA sequence: TGCGCCAGCAGCCCGACAGGGAACTATGGCTACACCTTC. Its protein product is CASSPTGNYGYTF.

The chain joins TRBV7-8 to TRBJ2-7, with TRBD1 identical over 7 bases. Trimming removed 5 bases from V and 0 bases from J; junction bases left unmatched: 10. In germline, CDR1 is SGHVS, CDR2 FQNEAQ. This CDR3 comprises 16 residues. The CDR3 protein is CASSTKTGYGSYEQYF. CDR3 DNA: TGTGCCAGCAGCACCAAGACAGGGTATGGCTCCTACGAGCAGTACTTC.

V is TRBV7-2 and J is TRBJ2-7; TRBD2 aligns across 11 bases. The CDR3 runs 17 residues. The J segment lost 1 base and the V segment lost 3 bases, leaving 8 bases of the junction unmatched. Germline-derived CDR1 and CDR2 are SGHTA and FQGNSA. CDR3 in amino acids: CASSLRTSGLTSYEQYF. The CDR3 DNA reads as TGTGCCAGCAGCTTGAGGACTAGCGGGCTGACTTCCTACGAGCAGTACTTC.

The rearrangement joins TRBV7-9 to TRBJ1-5; D is ambiguous. The CDR3 length is 14 residues. Between the trimmed V and J ends, which lost 6 bases and 11 bases, there was a span of 20 bases. Germline lookup yields CDR1 SEHNR and CDR2 FQNEAQ (reference sequence). As DNA, the CDR3 is TGTGCCAGCAGTCCCCTCTCCACTCCCGAAGCCCAGCATTTT. Translation: CASSPLSTPEAQHF.

In its sample, this clone was seen a few times. The genes are TRBV19 and TRBJ1-2; 9 positions agree with TRBD1. The V and J ends lost 4 bases and 1 base, in that order; junction bases with no gene match: 7. The CDR3 is 16 residues long. Germline CDR1 is LNHDA and CDR2 is SQIVND (reference sequence). The CDR3 nucleotides are TGTGCCAGTAGTACTAAAGGACAGGGGAATAACTATGGCTACACCTTC. This sequence encodes CASSTKGQGNNYGYTF.

The chain employs TRBV19 and TRBJ1-5, with D perhaps matching TRBD1 (5 bases). The CDR3 is 11 amino acids. Trimming took 10 bases from V and 9 from J, leaving 13 bases between them. Looked up from germline, CDR1 is LNHDA and CDR2 is SQIVND (reference sequence). The CDR3 nucleotides read TGTGCCACAGGACAATGGGGGCCCCAGCATTTT. Protein: CATGQWGPQHF.

This rearrangement joins TRBV21-1 to TRBJ2-2; whether TRBD1, the table's D call, matches the DNA was not checked. TRBV21-1 corresponds to a pseudogene. This CDR3 region has 14 residues. The CDR3 bases are TGTGCCAGCCCAGTTAGGTCAGGGAAAGGGGAGCTGTTTTTT. This sequence encodes CASPVRSGKGELFF.

The V gene is TRBV27, the J gene TRBJ1-2; 10 bases are shared with TRBD1. V lost 6 bases and J lost 0; bases outside the gene matches: 7. The germline gives CDR1 MNHEY, CDR2 SMNVEV (reference sequence). The CDR3 sequence is 16 residues long. The CDR3 sequence: CASSPGQGSPNYGYTF. The CDR3 nucleotides read TGTGCCAGCAGCCCGGGACAGGGGTCCCCTAACTATGGCTACACCTTC.

This chain links TRBV5-4 with TRBJ2-7, with 8 positions matching TRBD1. In germline, CDR1 is SGHNT, CDR2 YYREEE (reference sequence). There are 15 residues in the CDR3. The J segment lost 3 bases and the V segment lost 0 bases, leaving 5 bases of the junction unmatched. DNA for the CDR3: TGTGCCAGCAGCTTGGGGGGCGGACAGGGCTACGAGCAGTACTTC. Translated: CASSLGGGQGYEQYF.

The chain combines TRBV30 with TRBJ2-5, with 9 bases aligning to TRBD2. CDR3 length equals 16 residues. In germline, CDR1 is GTSNPN, CDR2 SVGIG (reference sequence). V dropped 2 bases and J dropped 4; count of bases not matched to a gene: 11. CDR3 DNA: TGTGCCTGGAGTTCGCTGACAGCGGGAGGAGGAGAGACCCAGTACTTC. The encoded protein is CAWSSLTAGGGETQYF.

The V gene is TRBV6-6, the J gene TRBJ2-5; no definite D call. Germline CDR1 is MNHNY and CDR2 is SVGAGI (reference sequence). V lost 6 bases and J 5 bases, leaving 13 bases between the germline ends. The CDR3 length is 13 residues. The DNA of the CDR3 is TGTGCCAGCAGCCCACGAGGCCGGGAGACCCAGTACTTC. This codes for CASSPRGRETQYF.